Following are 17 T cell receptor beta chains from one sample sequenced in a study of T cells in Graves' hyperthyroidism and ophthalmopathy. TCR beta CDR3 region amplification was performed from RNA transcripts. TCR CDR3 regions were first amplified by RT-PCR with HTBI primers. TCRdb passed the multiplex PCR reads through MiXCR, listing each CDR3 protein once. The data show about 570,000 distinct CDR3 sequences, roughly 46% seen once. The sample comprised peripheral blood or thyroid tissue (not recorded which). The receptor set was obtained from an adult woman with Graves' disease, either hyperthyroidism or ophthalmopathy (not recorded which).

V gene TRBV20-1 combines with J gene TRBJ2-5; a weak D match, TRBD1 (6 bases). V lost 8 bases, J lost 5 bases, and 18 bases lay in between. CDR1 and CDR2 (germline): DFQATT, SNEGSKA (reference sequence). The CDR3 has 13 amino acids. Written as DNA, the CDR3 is TGCAGTACCGATAGAGGGGGACGGGAGACCCAGTACTTC. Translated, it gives CSTDRGGRETQYF.

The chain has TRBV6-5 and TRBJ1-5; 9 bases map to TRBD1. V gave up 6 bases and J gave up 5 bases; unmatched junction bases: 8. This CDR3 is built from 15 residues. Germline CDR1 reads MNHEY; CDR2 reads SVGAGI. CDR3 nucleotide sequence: TGTGCCAGCAGCTGGGGACAGGGCCTTGATCAGCCCCAGCATTTT. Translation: CASSWGQGLDQPQHF.

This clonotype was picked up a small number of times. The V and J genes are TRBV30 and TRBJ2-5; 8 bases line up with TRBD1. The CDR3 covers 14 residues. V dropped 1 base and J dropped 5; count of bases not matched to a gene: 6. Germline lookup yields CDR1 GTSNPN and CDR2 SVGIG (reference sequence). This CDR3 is CAWSAGGGQETQYF. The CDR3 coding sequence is TGTGCCTGGAGTGCAGGGGGCGGGCAGGAGACCCAGTACTTC.

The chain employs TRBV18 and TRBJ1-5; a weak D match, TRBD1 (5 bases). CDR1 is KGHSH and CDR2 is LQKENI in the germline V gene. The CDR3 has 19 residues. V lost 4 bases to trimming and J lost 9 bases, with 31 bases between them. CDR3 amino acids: CASSQSGASSFREQGPQHF. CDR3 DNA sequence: TGTGCCAGCTCACAGAGCGGGGCCAGCAGCTTCAGGGAACAAGGGCCCCAGCATTTT.

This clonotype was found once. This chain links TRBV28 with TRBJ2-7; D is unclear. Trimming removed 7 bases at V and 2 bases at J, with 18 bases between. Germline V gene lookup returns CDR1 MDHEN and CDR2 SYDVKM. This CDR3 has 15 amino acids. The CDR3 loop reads CASIQTPEGAYEQYF. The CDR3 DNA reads TGTGCCAGCATCCAGACTCCCGAAGGAGCCTACGAGCAGTACTTC.

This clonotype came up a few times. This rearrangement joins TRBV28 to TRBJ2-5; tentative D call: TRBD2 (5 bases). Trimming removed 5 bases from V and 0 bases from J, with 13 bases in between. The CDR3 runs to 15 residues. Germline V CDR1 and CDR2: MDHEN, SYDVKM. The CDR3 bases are TGTGCCAGCAGTCCACTGACGGGGAACCAAGAGACCCAGTACTTC. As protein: CASSPLTGNQETQYF. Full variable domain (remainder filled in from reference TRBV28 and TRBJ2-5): DVKVTQSSRYLVKRTGEKVFLECVQDMDHENMFWYRQDPGLGLRLIYFSYDVKMKEKGDIPEGYSVSREKKERFSLILESASTNQTSMYLCASSPLTGNQETQYFGPGTRLLVL.

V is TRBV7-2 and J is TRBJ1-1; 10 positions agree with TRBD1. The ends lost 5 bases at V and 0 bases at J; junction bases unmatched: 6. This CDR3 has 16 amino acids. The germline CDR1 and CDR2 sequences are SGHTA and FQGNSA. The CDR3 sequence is CASSRDRGTMNTEAFF. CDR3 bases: TGTGCCAGCAGCCGGGACAGGGGAACGATGAACACTGAAGCTTTCTTT.

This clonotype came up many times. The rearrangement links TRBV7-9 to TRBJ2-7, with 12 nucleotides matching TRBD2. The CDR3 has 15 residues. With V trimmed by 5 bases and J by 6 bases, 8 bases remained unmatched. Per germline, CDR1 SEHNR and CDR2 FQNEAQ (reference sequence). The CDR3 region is CASSPTTSGSGEQYF. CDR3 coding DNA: TGTGCCAGCAGCCCTACGACTAGCGGGAGTGGCGAGCAGTACTTC.

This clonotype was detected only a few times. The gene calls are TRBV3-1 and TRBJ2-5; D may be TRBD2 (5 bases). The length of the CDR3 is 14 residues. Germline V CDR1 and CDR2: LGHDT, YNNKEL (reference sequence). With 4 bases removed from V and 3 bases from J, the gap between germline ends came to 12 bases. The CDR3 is CASSRVAGKETQYF. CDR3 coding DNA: TGTGCCAGCAGCCGGGTGGCGGGTAAAGAGACCCAGTACTTC.

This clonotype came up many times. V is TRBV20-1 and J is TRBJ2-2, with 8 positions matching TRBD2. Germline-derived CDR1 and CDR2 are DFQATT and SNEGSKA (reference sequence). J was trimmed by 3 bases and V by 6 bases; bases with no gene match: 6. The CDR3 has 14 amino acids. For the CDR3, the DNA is TGCAGTGCAAAAGCCGGGAGGGACACCGGGGAGCTGTTTTTT. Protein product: CSAKAGRDTGELFF.

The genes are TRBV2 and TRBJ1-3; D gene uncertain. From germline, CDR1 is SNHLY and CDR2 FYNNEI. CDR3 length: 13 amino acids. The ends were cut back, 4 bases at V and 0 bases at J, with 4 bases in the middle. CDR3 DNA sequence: TGTGCCAGCAGTGTGTTCTCTGGAAACACCATATATTTT. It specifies CASSVFSGNTIYF.

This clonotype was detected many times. The CDR3 region is CASSAGGPLGPYEQYF. CDR3 nucleotides: TGTGCCAGCAGCGCGGGGGGGCCGCTGGGGCCCTACGAGCAGTACTTC. The chain couples TRBV9 to TRBJ2-7, with 8 bases identical to TRBD2. Germline assignment: CDR1 SGDLS and CDR2 YYNGEE. V shed 3 bases, J shed 2 bases, and the junction held 10 bases outside the gene matches. The length of the CDR3 is 16 residues. Drawing the rest from reference TRBV9 and TRBJ2-7, the complete variable domain is DSGVTQTPKHLITATGQRVTLRCSPRSGDLSVYWYQQSLDQGLQFLIQYYNGEERAKGNILERFSAQQFPDLHSELNLSSLELGDSALYFCASSAGGPLGPYEQYFGPGTRLTVT.

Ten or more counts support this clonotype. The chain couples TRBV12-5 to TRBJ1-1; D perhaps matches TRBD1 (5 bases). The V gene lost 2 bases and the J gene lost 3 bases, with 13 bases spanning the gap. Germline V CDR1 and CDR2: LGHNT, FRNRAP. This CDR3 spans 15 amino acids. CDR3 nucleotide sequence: TGTGCTAGTGGTTTGATGGGGGAGGTGCACACTGAAGCTTTCTTT. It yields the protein CASGLMGEVHTEAFF. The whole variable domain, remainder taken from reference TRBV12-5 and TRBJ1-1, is DARVTQTPRHKVTEMGQEVTMRCQPILGHNTVFWYRQTMMQGLELLAYFRNRAPLDDSGMPKDRFSAEMPDATLATLKIQPSEPRDSAVYFCASGLMGEVHTEAFFGQGTRLTVV.

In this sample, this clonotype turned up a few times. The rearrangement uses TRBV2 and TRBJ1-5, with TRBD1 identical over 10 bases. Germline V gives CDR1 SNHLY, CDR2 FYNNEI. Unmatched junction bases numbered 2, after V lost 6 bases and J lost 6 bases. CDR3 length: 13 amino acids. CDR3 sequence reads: CASRTGGSQPQHF. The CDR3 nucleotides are TGTGCCAGCAGGACAGGGGGCAGTCAGCCCCAGCATTTT.

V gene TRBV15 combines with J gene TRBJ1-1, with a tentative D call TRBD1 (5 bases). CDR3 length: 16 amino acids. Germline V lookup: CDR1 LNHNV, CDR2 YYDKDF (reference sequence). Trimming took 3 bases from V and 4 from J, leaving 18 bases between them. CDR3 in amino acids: CATSSPWTGGGTEAFF. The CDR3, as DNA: TGTGCCACCAGCAGCCCCTGGACTGGGGGTGGCACTGAAGCTTTCTTT.

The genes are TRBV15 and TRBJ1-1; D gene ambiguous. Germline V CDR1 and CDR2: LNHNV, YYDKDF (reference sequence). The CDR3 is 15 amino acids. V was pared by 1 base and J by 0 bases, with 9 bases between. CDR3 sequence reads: CATSRVDLVNTEAFF. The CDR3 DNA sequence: TGTGCCACCAGCAGAGTGGACCTTGTGAACACTGAAGCTTTCTTT. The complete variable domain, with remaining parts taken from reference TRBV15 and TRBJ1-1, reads DAMVIQNPRYQVTQFGKPVTLSCSQTLNHNVMYWYQQKSSQAPKLLFHYYDKDFNNEADTPDNFQSRRPNTSFCFLDIRSPGLGDTAMYLCATSRVDLVNTEAFFGQGTRLTVV.

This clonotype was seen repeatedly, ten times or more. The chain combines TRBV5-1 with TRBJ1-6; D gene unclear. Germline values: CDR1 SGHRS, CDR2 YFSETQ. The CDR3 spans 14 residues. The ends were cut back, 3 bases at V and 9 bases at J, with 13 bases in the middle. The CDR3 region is CASSSLLRLSPLHF. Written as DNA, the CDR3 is TGCGCCAGCAGCTCATTACTGAGGCTTTCACCCCTCCACTTT.